The 10 T cell receptor beta chains below all came from one sample that was sequenced in a study of cytomegalovirus exposure and HLA in healthy donors. Method: immunoSEQ multiplex PCR; TCRdb's copy keeps in-frame clones and lacks some. In the table there are about 220,000 clones, about nine tenths of which are singletons. Sequenced input: PBMCs. These receptors came from a woman under 30 in good health and CMV-seronegative.

This clone was observed a handful of times. This CDR3 reads CAWSHRGSGEAFF. CDR3 nucleotide sequence: TGTGCCTGGAGTCACAGGGGATCAGGTGAAGCTTTCTTT. The V call is TRBV30, the J call TRBJ1-1; TRBD1 aligns across 7 bases. The CDR3 is made up of 13 amino acids. The V and J ends lost 2 bases and 7 bases, in that order; junction bases with no gene match: 7. Per the germline V gene, CDR1 is GTSNPN and CDR2 is SVGIG (reference sequence).

V usage is TRBV13 and J usage is TRBJ2-5; 7 bases map to TRBD1. This CDR3 is 17 amino acids long. Germline V lookup: CDR1 PRHDT, CDR2 FYEKMQ (reference sequence). With V trimmed by 5 bases and J by 1 base, 13 bases remained unmatched. The CDR3 coding sequence is TGTGCCAGCAGCCCACCGGCAGGGACAGAGTTCCAAGAGACCCAGTACTTC. Protein sequence: CASSPPAGTEFQETQYF.

The J gene is TRBJ2-1, the V gene TRBV7-2, with 8 positions matching TRBD2. The length of the CDR3 is 16 residues. Germline V CDR1 and CDR2: SGHTA, FQGNSA. V lost 3 bases, J lost 0 bases, and 4 bases stayed unmatched. For the CDR3, the DNA is TGTGCCAGCAGCTTGTGGAGCGGGAGCTCCTACAATGAGCAGTTCTTC. As protein: CASSLWSGSSYNEQFF.

The rearrangement uses TRBV29-1 and TRBJ1-1; D is undetermined. This CDR3 is built from 14 residues. The V gene lost 5 bases and the J gene lost 1 base, with 14 bases spanning the gap. Germline V gene lookup returns CDR1 SQVTM and CDR2 ANQGSEA. CDR3 sequence: CSVTASGWNTEAFF. Here the CDR3 DNA reads TGCAGCGTTACTGCTTCGGGGTGGAACACTGAAGCTTTCTTT.

The genes are TRBV7-2 and TRBJ1-4; 9 nucleotides align to TRBD1. Germline trimming cut 3 bases from V and 7 bases from J; bases unmatched to any gene: 3. Germline CDR1 reads SGHTA; CDR2 reads FQGNSA. This CDR3 contains 14 residues. CDR3 nucleotide sequence: TGTGCCAGCAGCTTGGACAGGGGTGCTGAAAAACTGTTTTTT. Its protein product is CASSLDRGAEKLFF.

The CDR3 bases are TGTGCCAGCAGTGAAGAGGGGCACAGCCAGAGCTACGAGCAGTACTTC. Its translation is CASSEEGHSQSYEQYF. This rearrangement joins TRBV6-1 to TRBJ2-7, with D possibly being TRBD1 (5 bases). The ends were cut back, 1 base at V and 3 bases at J, with 16 bases in the middle. Germline CDR1 MNHNS, CDR2 SASEGT. The CDR3 extends over 16 amino acids.

The CDR3, as DNA: TGTGCCAGCACCTGGGGACAGAAGTACGAGCAGTACTTC. It encodes CASTWGQKYEQYF. The genes are TRBV2 and TRBJ2-7, with 7 bases lining up with TRBD1. Germline V gives CDR1 SNHLY, CDR2 FYNNEI. V was pared by 7 bases and J by 4 bases, with 7 bases of the junction left unmatched. This CDR3 has 13 residues.

This chain links TRBV7-9 with TRBJ1-1; 8 bases align to TRBD1. The CDR3 has 13 residues. V trimming: 5 bases; J trimming: 6 bases; junction bases outside the gene matches: 5. Germline V lookup: CDR1 SEHNR, CDR2 FQNEAQ (reference sequence). The CDR3 DNA follows: TGTGCCAGCAGCAGACAGGGGTTGTCTGAAGCTTTCTTT. Protein: CASSRQGLSEAFF.

The gene calls are TRBV6-5 and TRBJ2-2; a possible D gene is TRBD2 (6 bases). V was clipped by 4 bases and J by 3 bases, with 15 bases between them. The CDR3 contains 16 residues. Germline V gene data show CDR1 as MNHEY and CDR2 as SVGAGI. DNA for the CDR3: TGTGCCAGCAGTTCCGCGGGACCCCCTTACACCGGGGAGCTGTTTTTT. Amino acids: CASSSAGPPYTGELFF.

CDR3 DNA sequence: TGTGCCAGCAGCCTCTCGGGGAGCAGCACCGGGGAGCTGTTTTTT. Translation: CASSLSGSSTGELFF. This chain connects TRBV4-2 to TRBJ2-2, with D maybe TRBD2 (5 bases). V lost 4 bases and J 4 bases, leaving 13 bases between the germline ends. CDR1 is LGHNA and CDR2 is YNFKEQ in the germline V gene. The CDR3 contains 15 residues.